A selection of T cell receptor beta chains follows, all from one sample in a study of glioma-infiltrating T cells after dendritic cell vaccination. The data were produced by immunoSEQ multiplex PCR, yet TCRdb's version contains in-frame clones alone and is incomplete. This sample has fewer than 90,000 clones, with 75% to 90% found just once. This specimen was blood, taken after dendritic cell vaccination. The receptors were gathered from a human donor with glioblastoma. Each CDR3 is given with its conserved first and last residue. A D gene is named only where the DNA matches it firmly. Not all rows give a size; the values are once, few, many and, for expanded clones, a class.

D	J	V	size	DNA	CDR3
NA	TRBJ1-6	TRBV27	many	TGTGCCAGCAGCCAAATGGTTGACGGGTTTAATTCACCCCTCCACTTT	CASSQMVDGFNSPLHF
NA	TRBJ2-3	TRBV14	NA	TGTGCCAGCAGCCCACTGGTGGATACGCAGTATTTT	CASSPLVDTQYF
NA	TRBJ1-2	TRBV4-3	NA	TGCGCCAGCAGCCAAGATGCAGGGAAACGTCGTGTCTACACCTTC	CASSQDAGKRRVYTF
NA	TRBJ1-2	TRBV7-9	NA	TGTGCCAGCAGCTCCCCATATGGGGCAGATGGCTACACCTTC	CASSSPYGADGYTF
NA	TRBJ2-3	TRBV29-1	NA	TGCAGCGTGGCCCAGGGATGGACAGATACGCAGTATTTT	CSVAQGWTDTQYF
NA	TRBJ1-6	TRBV6-1	NA	TGTGCCAGCAGTGAAGGGCTGCCCCGTTCACCCCTCCACTTT	CASSEGLPRSPLHF
TRBD1	TRBJ1-2	TRBV5-6	NA	TGTGCCAGCAGCTTGGAGCCGGGACAGAACTATGGCTACACCTTC	CASSLEPGQNYGYTF
NA	TRBJ1-6	TRBV4-1	NA	TGCGCCAGCAGCCAAAGTGGCCTCGGACAATGGGATTCACCCCTCCACTTT	CASSQSGLGQWDSPLHF
TRBD1	TRBJ2-3	TRBV18	NA	TGTGCCACTAGGACAGGACCTAGCACAGATACGCAGTATTTT	CATRTGPSTDTQYF
NA	TRBJ1-2	TRBV7-9	NA	TGTGCCAGCAGCAGACAGGCTGGCTACACCTTC	CASSRQAGYTF
TRBD1	TRBJ1-1	TRBV11-2	NA	TGTGCCAGCAGCTTAGCGGCAGGGGGGTACACTGAAGCTTTCTTT	CASSLAAGGYTEAFF
NA	TRBJ1-6	TRBV2	NA	TGTACCAGCAGTCGCGACAGCTCCTATAATTCACCCCTCCACTTT	CTSSRDSSYNSPLHF
TRBD1	TRBJ1-6	TRBV5-8	NA	TGTGCCAGCAGCCCGGGACAGTATAATTCACCCCTCCACTTT	CASSPGQYNSPLHF
TRBD1	TRBJ1-1	TRBV10-3	NA	TGTGCCATCATGGGTGAACAGGGGCTGAGCACTGAAGCTTTCTTT	CAIMGEQGLSTEAFF
TRBD1	TRBJ2-7	TRBV7-6	NA	TGTGCCAGCAGCTTAGGGACAGGGGGTCTATACGAGCAGTACTTC	CASSLGTGGLYEQYF
TRBD1	TRBJ2-7	TRBV4-1	NA	TGCGCCAGCAGCCGAGCCGGGACAGGGATGTACGAGCAGTACTTC	CASSRAGTGMYEQYF
NA	TRBJ1-2	TRBV27	NA	TGTGCCAGCAGTTCCCTTGGCGGGGGGTCCTATGGCTACACCTTC	CASSSLGGGSYGYTF
NA	TRBJ2-7	TRBV2	NA	TGTGCCAGCAGCCAATCGGAGGGGTTGGCCGAGCAGTACTTC	CASSQSEGLAEQYF
NA	TRBJ2-3	TRBV19	NA	TGTGCCAGTAGCGGGAGTAGCAGAGATACGCAGTATTTT	CASSGSSRDTQYF
NA	TRBJ2-3	TRBV2	NA	TGTGCCAGCAGCCGGACATTGGTTACAGATACGCAGTATTTT	CASSRTLVTDTQYF
NA	TRBJ1-1	TRBV5-1	NA	TGCGCCAGCAGCCCTCAGGGTGCCCCTTCGGTGGACACTGAAGCTTTCTTT	CASSPQGAPSVDTEAFF
NA	TRBJ2-1	TRBV6-1	NA	TGTGCCAGCAGTGAACAGATCTACAATGAGCAGTTCTTC	CASSEQIYNEQFF
NA	TRBJ1-2	TRBV6-5	NA	TGTGCCAGCAGACAGCCCGGAGGGTATGGCTACACCTTC	CASRQPGGYGYTF
TRBD1	TRBJ1-1	TRBV19	NA	TGTGCCAGTAGTAATCAGGGGGGCACTGAAGCTTTCTTT	CASSNQGGTEAFF
TRBD1	TRBJ2-1	TRBV28	once	TGTGCCAGCAGAGAGGGACAGAAGCAGTTCTTC	CASREGQKQFF
NA	TRBJ2-7	TRBV5-1	NA	TGCGCCAGCAGCTTTGAAAAGGAGGAGTACGAGCAGTACTTC	CASSFEKEEYEQYF
NA	TRBJ1-2	TRBV5-6	few	TGTGCCAGCAGCTTGGGCACATCAGGGTTAGGCTACACCTTC	CASSLGTSGLGYTF
NA	TRBJ1-5	TRBV30	NA	TGTGCCTGGGCTCCAGGGAGGAGCAATCAGCCCCAGCATTTT	CAWAPGRSNQPQHF
NA	TRBJ2-4	TRBV7-2	NA	TGTGCCAGCAGCCCCCGGGAACTCCAAACCAAAAACATTCAGTACTTC	CASSPRELQTKNIQYF
TRBD1	TRBJ2-1	TRBV18	NA	TGTGCCAGCTCCCCGGGGACAGGGGAGGTCTTC	CASSPGTGEVF
NA	TRBJ1-2	TRBV10-3	NA	TGTGCCATCAGTGAGTCCCCCCCGACTCCTTTTCTGAGCTACACCTTC	CAISESPPTPFLSYTF
TRBD1	TRBJ2-2	TRBV7-2	few	TGTGCCAGCATCAGGGACAGGGGGCTCGGGAGCGGGGAGCTGTTTTTT	CASIRDRGLGSGELFF
TRBD1	TRBJ2-7	TRBV5-1	once	TGCGCCAGCAGGTCATCCTCCGGGACAGGGGCCTACGAGCAGTACTTC	CASRSSSGTGAYEQYF
TRBD1	TRBJ2-5	TRBV7-2	few	TGTGCCAGCAGCTTAGGACAGGGGGCGGGGGAGACCCAGTACTTC	CASSLGQGAGETQYF
TRBD1	TRBJ2-1	TRBV5-4	once	TGTGCCAGCAGCTTCATCGACAGGGGCAATGAGCAGTTCTTC	CASSFIDRGNEQFF
NA	TRBJ2-2	TRBV7-2	few	TGTGCCAGCAGCTCGACCCGGCTAGTCGGGACCGGGGAGCTGTTTTTT	CASSSTRLVGTGELFF
TRBD2	TRBJ2-1	TRBV6-1	NA	TGTGCCAGCAGTGAAATTCGCGGGGGACTGAACAATGAGCAGTTCTTC	CASSEIRGGLNNEQFF
TRBD2	TRBJ2-1	TRBV6-1	NA	TGTGCCAGCAGTGAAAGCGGGAGCGCCTACAATGAGCAGTTCTTC	CASSESGSAYNEQFF
NA	TRBJ1-5	TRBV27	NA	TGTGCCAGCAGTTTATATGCGCAGGGTAGCAATCAGCCCCAGCATTTT	CASSLYAQGSNQPQHF
NA	TRBJ1-2	TRBV12-5	once	TGTGCTAGTGGTTCCGGGAATAACTATGGCTACACCTTC	CASGSGNNYGYTF
NA	TRBJ2-2	TRBV29-1	NA	TGCAGCGCTGCCCAGGGTGCGAACACCGGGGAGCTGTTTTTT	CSAAQGANTGELFF
NA	TRBJ2-1	TRBV6-4	few	TGTGCCAGCAGTGAGAGGGGGGGCCAGAATGAGCAGTTCTTC	CASSERGGQNEQFF
NA	TRBJ1-2	TRBV6-5	NA	TGTGCCAGCGTATACAGGCCTAACTATGGCTACACCTTC	CASVYRPNYGYTF
NA	TRBJ2-7	TRBV18	NA	TGTGCCAGCTCACTCCTCTCGGCCAGGGACACCTACGAGCAGTACTTC	CASSLLSARDTYEQYF
TRBD1	TRBJ1-2	TRBV19	NA	TGTGCCAGTACCCAAAGGACAGGGCTTGGGTATGGCTACACCTTC	CASTQRTGLGYGYTF
TRBD1	TRBJ1-2	TRBV27	NA	TGTGCCAGCAGGCGGACAGGTTCTAACTATGGCTACACCTTC	CASRRTGSNYGYTF
NA	TRBJ1-5	TRBV5-8	NA	TGTGCCAGCAGCCCGGGACTGAACAGCAATCAGCCCCAGCATTTT	CASSPGLNSNQPQHF
NA	TRBJ1-1	TRBV30	few	TGTGCCTGGAGTGTACAGGGGAACACTGAAGCTTTCTTT	CAWSVQGNTEAFF
NA	TRBJ1-2	TRBV9	NA	TGTGCCAGCAGCGACGACAGCACTAACTATGGCTACACCTTC	CASSDDSTNYGYTF
NA	TRBJ1-1	TRBV9	once	TGTGCCAGCAGCGCCTTTCAGGGGCTCACTGAAGCTTTCTTT	CASSAFQGLTEAFF
TRBD2	TRBJ2-7	TRBV4-2	once	TGTGCCAGCAGCCTGACTAGCGGGGGGGCCTACGAGCAGTACTTC	CASSLTSGGAYEQYF
NA	TRBJ2-3	TRBV14	NA	TGTGCCAGCAGCCAAGATTTACAGGGTAGCCAGTATTTT	CASSQDLQGSQYF